This passage covers 29 T cell receptor beta chains from one sample sequenced in a study of T cells in Graves' hyperthyroidism and ophthalmopathy. Amplified TCR beta CDR3 regions came from RNA transcripts. The HTBI set primed first-round TCR CDR3 RT-PCR. TCRdb redid the calling of the multiplex PCR reads with MiXCR, one entry per CDR3 protein. The sample includes 400,000 to 500,000 distinct CDR3 sequences, roughly 13% of them seen just once. Sequencing input: blood. These receptors came from a woman aged 18-29 years with Graves' hyperthyroidism.

The sample holds a few counts of this clonotype. J is TRBJ1-1 and V is TRBV6-2 or TRBV6-3; no clear D gene. V was trimmed by 6 bases and J by 3 bases, leaving 11 bases between them. Germline V CDR1 and CDR2: MNHEY, SVGEGT. The CDR3 contains 13 residues. The CDR3 protein is CASREGRYTEAFF. The CDR3 DNA follows: TGTGCCAGCAGAGAAGGGAGATACACTGAAGCTTTCTTT.

The chain uses TRBV6-5 and TRBJ1-5; D unclear. The CDR3 is 17 residues long. Trimming took 0 bases from V and 4 from J, leaving 16 bases between them. Germline V gene lookup returns CDR1 MNHEY and CDR2 SVGAGI. CDR3 DNA sequence: TGTGCCAGCAGTTACTCCCGAGGAAGCGAGCGGAATCAGCCCCAGCATTTT. Amino acids: CASSYSRGSERNQPQHF.

This clonotype was observed a few times. The rearrangement links TRBV11-3 to TRBJ2-1, with D maybe TRBD1 (6 bases). CDR1 SGHNT and CDR2 YENEEA come from the germline V gene. This CDR3 has 12 amino acids. Between the trimmed V and J ends, which lost 1 base and 14 bases, there was a span of 12 bases. The CDR3 DNA follows: TGTGCCAGCAGCTTAGGGGGGAACAGGGAGTTCTTC. Its translation: CASSLGGNREFF.

This clonotype has only a few counts. The junction and the germline gene differ at one end; a read error may be behind it. The V call is TRBV7-6, the J call TRBJ1-3; D gene uncertain. The CDR3 consists of 12 residues. Germline loops: CDR1 SGHVS, CDR2 FNYEAQ. This CDR3 reads CAGSLDRNTIYF. The CDR3 DNA sequence: TGTGCCGGCAGCTTAGATAGAAACACCATATATTTT.

This clonotype was detected only a few times. The chain employs TRBV7-9 and TRBJ2-7, with 10 bases aligning to TRBD2. This CDR3 is built from 14 residues. The germline V gene has CDR1 SEHNR and CDR2 FQNEAQ (reference sequence). Unmatched junction bases numbered 9, after V lost 6 bases and J lost 7 bases. The CDR3: CASSRAGGQEEQYF. The DNA of the CDR3 is TGTGCCAGCAGTCGAGCGGGAGGGCAAGAGGAGCAGTACTTC. The complete variable domain, with remaining parts taken from reference TRBV7-9 and TRBJ2-7, reads DTGVSQNPRHKITKRGQNVTFRCDPISEHNRLYWYRQTLGQGPEFLTYFQNEAQLEKSRLLSDRFSAERPKGSFSTLEIQRTEQGDSAMYLCASSRAGGQEEQYFGPGTRLTVT.

For this clonotype: Given a much more abundant clone one base away, this may be a read error. This chain links TRBV11-1 with TRBJ2-3, with D hard to call. Deletions cut 4 bases from V and 6 bases from J, with 11 bases between. CDR1 is SGHAT, CDR2 FQDESV, per germline (reference sequence). This CDR3 region has 13 residues. The DNA for the CDR3 is TGTGCCAGCAGCTCCCGCCGTACGGATACGCAGTATTTT. The encoded protein is CASSSRRTDTQYF.

This clonotype was observed at least ten times. V and J are TRBV27 and TRBJ2-7, with 7 bases identical to TRBD1. Germline assignment: CDR1 MNHEY and CDR2 SMNVEV (reference sequence). Losses at the gene ends were 4 bases for V and 2 bases for J; bases not matched to a gene: 2. The CDR3 spans 13 residues. In DNA form, the CDR3 reads TGTGCCAGCAGTTACGGACAGGCCTACGAGCAGTACTTC. This encodes CASSYGQAYEQYF.

This clonotype was picked up a small number of times. The gene calls are TRBV30 and TRBJ2-3; D is uncertain. V gave up 4 bases and J gave up 5 bases, with 7 bases separating them. This CDR3 is built from 11 residues. The germline V gene encodes CDR1 GTSNPN and CDR2 SVGIG (reference sequence). CDR3 DNA: TGTGCCTGGAATTTTAAAGATACGCAGTATTTT. The encoded protein is CAWNFKDTQYF. The full variable domain, rest sourced from reference TRBV30 and TRBJ2-3, is SQTIHQWPATLVQPVGSPLSLECTVEGTSNPNLYWYRQAAGRGLQLLFYSVGIGQISSEVPQNLSASRPQDRQFILSSKKLLLSDSGFYLCAWNFKDTQYFGPGTRLTVL.

This clonotype occurred a few times. The gene calls are TRBV5-6 and TRBJ1-2; no firm D call. The ends were cut back, 4 bases at V and 8 bases at J, with 12 bases in the middle. Germline assignment: CDR1 SGHDT and CDR2 YYEEEE. The CDR3 extends over 12 amino acids. CDR3 region: CASSTALRGYTF. As DNA, the CDR3 is TGTGCCAGCAGCACCGCGCTCCGGGGCTACACCTTC.

This clonotype was observed at least ten times. This chain links TRBV12-5 with TRBJ2-5, with 11 positions matching TRBD1. Germline V lookup: CDR1 LGHNT, CDR2 FRNRAP. The CDR3 sequence is 15 residues long. V was clipped by 5 bases and J by 2 bases; unmatched bases: 4. The CDR3 region is CASGPGTGGQETQYF. In DNA, the CDR3 is TGTGCTAGTGGTCCCGGGACAGGGGGTCAAGAGACCCAGTACTTC.

This clonotype was recorded many times. The rearrangement joins TRBV6-6 to TRBJ2-1; D remains unclear. The germline V and J ends were trimmed by 0 bases and 4 bases, with 7 bases remaining between them. The CDR3 is 14 amino acids. The germline V gene has CDR1 MNHNY and CDR2 SVGAGI (reference sequence). DNA for the CDR3: TGTGCCAGCAGTTACTCGAATGTTTACAATGAGCAGTTCTTC. Translated, it gives CASSYSNVYNEQFF.

This clonotype was counted many times. A much larger clone lies one base from this, so it may be a read error. The CDR3 region is CASSKTGMETQYF. In DNA form, the CDR3 reads TGTGCCAGCAGCAAGACAGGGATGGAGACCCAGTACTTC. This rearrangement joins TRBV6-2 or TRBV6-3 to TRBJ2-5; 7 positions agree with TRBD1. The CDR3 sequence is 13 residues long. Germline V gene lookup returns CDR1 MNHEY and CDR2 SVGEGT. V shed 6 bases, J shed 5 bases, and the junction held 6 bases outside the gene matches.

The table lists this clonotype with many counts. The rearrangement links TRBV28 to TRBJ1-1, with 8 bases fitting TRBD1. The CDR3 covers 17 residues. Trimming at V came to 5 bases and at J to 2 bases, leaving 13 bases not matched to a gene. Germline V gene lookup returns CDR1 MDHEN and CDR2 SYDVKM. The CDR3 region has the DNA TGTGCCAGCAGTACCCCGCGAGGGACAGGCCTTAACACTGAAGCTTTCTTT. Translation gives CASSTPRGTGLNTEAFF.

There are many counts of this clonotype. The V and J genes are TRBV10-3 and TRBJ2-1, with 9 bases aligning to TRBD1. Germline CDR1 ENHRY, CDR2 SYGVKD. This CDR3 contains 13 residues. CDR3 residues: CASSGTGKGEQFF. CDR3 sequence (DNA): TGTGCTAGTTCGGGGACAGGGAAGGGTGAGCAGTTCTTC.

V and J are TRBV19 and TRBJ1-4; 11 bases are a match to TRBD1. CDR3 size: 15 residues. V shed 5 bases and J 6 bases; nucleotides not matched to a gene: 5. Germline CDR1 LNHDA, CDR2 SQIVND (reference sequence). This chain's CDR3 is CASSPRTGGYEKLFF. The CDR3 DNA follows: TGTGCCAGTAGTCCGAGGACAGGGGGCTATGAAAAACTGTTTTTT.

This clonotype has ten or more counts. The gene calls are TRBV2 and TRBJ2-3; no definite D call. The CDR3 is made up of 12 amino acids. Per germline, CDR1 SNHLY and CDR2 FYNNEI. V lost 10 bases to trimming and J lost 5 bases, with 13 bases between them. This CDR3 is CATSKTEDTQYF. CDR3 nucleotide sequence: TGTGCCACCTCGAAAACCGAAGATACGCAGTATTTT.

This clonotype was seen only a few times. The V call is TRBV5-1, the J call TRBJ1-5, with 11 positions matching TRBD1. V was pared by 0 bases and J by 11 bases, with 10 bases of the junction left unmatched. Germline CDR1 reads SGHRS; CDR2 reads YFSETQ. The CDR3 spans 16 residues. CDR3 sequence reads: CASSLGTGQGARTQHF. CDR3 sequence (DNA): TGCGCCAGCAGCTTGGGGACCGGACAGGGGGCAAGGACCCAGCATTTT.

The table lists this clonotype with a few counts. The chain couples TRBV12-3 or TRBV12-4 to TRBJ2-7; 7 nucleotides line up with TRBD1. The CDR3 covers 13 residues. V lost 7 bases and J lost 2; bases outside the gene matches: 5. CDR3 protein: CASKSTGTYEQYF. DNA of the CDR3: TGTGCCAGCAAATCGACAGGGACCTACGAGCAGTACTTC.

This clonotype has just a few counts. The V gene is TRBV7-9, the J gene TRBJ2-2, with TRBD2 as a possible D gene (6 bases). CDR1 SEHNR and CDR2 FQNEAQ come from the germline V gene (reference sequence). CDR3 length: 13 amino acids. V dropped 5 bases and J dropped 6 bases, with 10 bases sitting between them. As DNA, the CDR3 is TGTGCCAGCAGCGTCGGACTACCCGGGGAGCTGTTTTTT. Amino acid sequence: CASSVGLPGELFF.

This clonotype was observed many times. The J gene is TRBJ2-3, the V gene TRBV29-1; no reliable D call. CDR1 SQVTM and CDR2 ANQGSEA come from the germline V gene. Between the trimmed V and J ends, which lost 4 bases and 4 bases, there was a span of 3 bases. The CDR3 contains 10 residues. CDR3 nucleotides: TGCAGCGTTGTTCCAGATACGCAGTATTTT. Amino acids: CSVVPDTQYF.

Many counts were recorded for this clonotype. CDR3 region: CASSLGGTGTGAFEQYF. The CDR3 DNA is TGTGCCAGCAGCTTAGGTGGGACCGGGACAGGGGCCTTCGAGCAGTACTTC. This chain joins TRBV11-2 and TRBJ2-7; 10 bases map to TRBD1. The length of the CDR3 is 17 residues. CDR1 and CDR2 from the germline V gene are SGHAT and FQNNGV. With 1 base clipped from V and 6 bases from J, the junction kept 12 bases outside the gene matches.

This clonotype was detected many times. The chain uses TRBV28 and TRBJ2-5; 7 bases are shared with TRBD2. J lost 7 bases, V lost 6 bases, and 14 bases had no gene match. CDR3 size: 15 residues. CDR1 and CDR2 (germline): MDHEN, SYDVKM. CDR3 sequence: CASRGEGQGRGTQYF. CDR3 DNA sequence: TGTGCCAGCAGGGGGGAGGGTCAGGGAAGAGGGACCCAGTACTTC.

The chain is built from TRBV4-3 and TRBJ2-3, with D perhaps TRBD2 (6 bases). This CDR3 has 16 residues. V was pared by 0 bases and J by 3 bases, with 13 bases between. The germline V gene encodes CDR1 LGHNA and CDR2 YSLEER. The CDR3 DNA sequence: TGCGCCAGCAGCCAAGAGTACGGGAGAGGTACAGATACGCAGTATTTT. It is translated as CASSQEYGRGTDTQYF.

In DNA form, the CDR3 reads TGCAGTGCTAGGTTATGGGAGACTAGCGGGGCTAACGAGCAGTACTTC. Encoded protein: CSARLWETSGANEQYF. The chain recombines TRBV20-1 with TRBJ2-7, with 11 bases lining up with TRBD2. CDR1 and CDR2 from the germline V gene are DFQATT and SNEGSKA (reference sequence). The CDR3 totals 16 residues. With 3 bases clipped from V and 5 bases from J, the junction kept 12 bases outside the gene matches.

This clonotype has just a few counts. The chain couples TRBV5-1 to TRBJ2-1; D might be TRBD1 (5 bases). CDR3 length: 17 amino acids. The V end lost 2 bases, the J end lost 9 bases, and 24 bases lay between the germline ends. CDR1 SGHRS and CDR2 YFSETQ come from the germline V gene. CDR3 in amino acids: CASSLGERGREKVEQFF. DNA of the CDR3: TGCGCCAGCAGCTTAGGGGAAAGAGGCAGGGAAAAGGTTGAGCAGTTCTTC.

The chain uses TRBV7-2 and TRBJ2-7; TRBD2 matches 10 bases. The ends lost 5 bases at V and 5 bases at J; junction bases unmatched: 9. The CDR3 spans 15 residues. CDR1 is SGHTA, CDR2 FQGNSA, per germline. The DNA of the CDR3 is TGTGCCAGCAGCCTCCCTCCGAGCGGGAGGGACGAGCAGTACTTC. It yields the protein CASSLPPSGRDEQYF.

This clonotype has only a few counts. The rearrangement links TRBV18 to TRBJ2-1; 9 bases are a match to TRBD2. Germline CDR1 is KGHSH and CDR2 is LQKENI. This CDR3 is built from 16 residues. V shed 6 bases and J 3 bases; nucleotides not matched to a gene: 9. Here the CDR3 reads CASSPYSSGNYNEQFF. The CDR3 DNA follows: TGTGCCAGCTCTCCATATTCTAGCGGGAACTACAATGAGCAGTTCTTC.

This clonotype was found many times. V is TRBV20-1 and J is TRBJ2-7; a weak D match, TRBD2 (7 bases). Germline assignment: CDR1 DFQATT and CDR2 SNEGSKA (reference sequence). The germline V and J ends were trimmed by 6 bases and 5 bases, with 20 bases remaining between them. CDR3 size: 14 residues. CDR3 sequence (DNA): TGCAGTGCAGGGGGTGGGAGGGGTCTAGACGAGCAGTACTTC. Translated, it gives CSAGGGRGLDEQYF.

This clonotype has at least ten counts. The chain is built from TRBV28 and TRBJ1-5; D call uncertain. The CDR3 length is 16 residues. Trimming cost V 6 bases and J 3 bases, with 18 bases left between them. The germline V gene has CDR1 MDHEN and CDR2 SYDVKM. CDR3: CASSSPRAPLNQPQHF. The CDR3 DNA reads as TGTGCCAGCAGCTCACCTCGGGCCCCTCTCAATCAGCCCCAGCATTTT.